This T cell receptor beta chain was sequenced in a study of control samples from healthy donors and cancer patients (dated by TCRdb to the early 2020s). To prepare the library, the immunoSEQ multiplex PCR assay was applied. The table was pulled from immuneACCESS by TCRdb, which kept in-frame rearrangements only. Such tables lose some clones; where checked, under half of the loss comes from unresolved V genes, and the rest has no known cause. The sample profile shows approximately 94,000 clones; approximately 91% of them were found once. The ten largest clones capture nearly 0.95% of the sample. For this clone: Its antigen remains undetermined. There are no base qualities to consult, and no much larger clone falls within one base.

Counted from cysteine to phenylalanine, this CDR3 has 16 amino acids. The CDR3 DNA has 48 bases and is translated from base 1. Taken from the germline V gene (reference sequence), the CDR1 and CDR2 loops are LNHDA and SQIVND. Compared with germline, V lacks 9 bases and J lacks 2 bases; bases without a gene match: 9. This sequence was found in a woman in her 30s in good health. The sample was blood. The V and J genes are TRBV19 and TRBJ1-5, with 11 bases in between that match TRBD1. In nucleotide form, the sequence is TGTGCCAGCAAAGGACAGGGGGCGATGGGCAATCAGCCCCAGCATTTT. It translates as CASKGQGAMGNQPQHF.